This entry concerns a single T cell receptor beta chain. This sample is part of a study of cytomegalovirus exposure and HLA in healthy donors. CDR3 length: 19 residues. CDR1 SGHVS and CDR2 FNYEAQ come from the germline V gene. Deletions cut 1 base from V and 6 bases from J, with 28 bases between. It was with 60 Vbeta and 13 Jbeta primers that the PCR ran. Repertoires were generated with immunoSEQ multiplex PCR, while TCRdb's copy carries only in-frame clones and drops some. Counted here are roughly 130,000 clones, 70% to 90% occurring once; the ten biggest clones make up 5.5% to 7%. This receptor was taken from a woman aged 40-49 years in good health and CMV-seropositive. The sample consisted of PBMCs. The V call is TRBV7-6, the J call TRBJ2-7; D perhaps matches TRBD2 (7 bases). CDR3 sequence reads: CASSLDLRETGTIRVEQYF. CDR3 sequence (DNA): TGTGCCAGCAGCTTAGATCTTAGGGAAACAGGGACTATTAGAGTCGAGCAGTACTTC.